These T cell receptor beta chains were read from a single sample in a study of T cells in localized non-small cell lung cancer. This table comes from immunoSEQ multiplex PCR, and its TCRdb copy is limited to in-frame clones, with some not included. The sample lists approximately 8,000 clones; 87% were seen once. The sample was peripheral blood, taken before any cancer treatment. Source of these receptors: a male donor aged 60 or over with stage III lung adenocarcinoma. CDR3s include the opening cysteine and the closing phenylalanine or tryptophan. D genes are given only for firm matches. Expanded clones are given a class, and other clones once, few, many or no size at all.

TGTGCCAGCAGTGACGCGGGGCAAGAGACCCAGTACTTC	CASSDAGQETQYF	.	TRBJ2-5	TRBV28	.
TGTGCCAGTAGTCCCCGGGGGACAGGGGGCACTGAAGCTTTCTTT	CASSPRGTGGTEAFF	TRBD1	TRBJ1-1	TRBV19	.
TGTGCCAGCAGCTTGACCCGGCGCAGTTTGGGCTATGGCTACACCTTC	CASSLTRRSLGYGYTF	.	TRBJ1-2	TRBV5-8	.
TGTGCCAGCAGCTTAGGATCATTCGGTGGGGACGGGGAGCTGTTTTTT	CASSLGSFGGDGELFF	.	TRBJ2-2	TRBV11-3	.
TGTGCCTGGAGTGGGATTAAAACAGATACGCAGTATTTT	CAWSGIKTDTQYF	.	TRBJ2-3	TRBV30	.
TGTGCCAGCAGCCTGGTGGGGGAAGCTTTCTTT	CASSLVGEAFF	.	TRBJ1-1	TRBV14	few
TGTGCCAGCAGTGCTAGCGGGAGAGGGTCCTACAATGAGCAGTTCTTC	CASSASGRGSYNEQFF	TRBD2	TRBJ2-1	TRBV6-1	.
TGCAGCGTTGAAGGGGGAACCAAAAACATTCAGTACTTC	CSVEGGTKNIQYF	.	TRBJ2-4	TRBV29-1	.
TGTGCCAGCAGGGGCCAGACAGGAAAGCGGGGTGGGGTTGGGGAGCAGTACTTC	CASRGQTGKRGGVGEQYF	.	TRBJ2-7	TRBV28	few
TGTGCCAGCAGGGGGACAGGGAGGAATGAGCAGTTCTTC	CASRGTGRNEQFF	TRBD1	TRBJ2-1	TRBV27	.
TGTGCCAGCAGCTTCCTTGGACAGGGCACTGAAGCTTTCTTT	CASSFLGQGTEAFF	TRBD1	TRBJ1-1	TRBV7-2	few
TGTGCCAGCAGCCAAGTACAGCGCTCGCAGTTCTTC	CASSQVQRSQFF	.	TRBJ2-1	TRBV14	.
TGTGCCAGCACGGAACCACGGACAGGGAGTTATGGCTACACCTTC	CASTEPRTGSYGYTF	TRBD1	TRBJ1-2	TRBV6-1	.
TGTGCCAGCAGCCGACAGGGAAGCGAGCAGTACTTC	CASSRQGSEQYF	TRBD1	TRBJ2-7	TRBV5-6	.
TGTGCTAGTGGTGTAGGGGTTGGCGAAAAACTGTTTTTT	CASGVGVGEKLFF	.	TRBJ1-4	TRBV12-5	.
TGCGCCAGCAGCCCTCCTAGGGCCTACGAGCAGTACTTC	CASSPPRAYEQYF	.	TRBJ2-7	TRBV4-1	.
TGCAGCCCACGGGAAGGGTCTAGGGGGACCCAGTACTTC	CSPREGSRGTQYF	.	TRBJ2-5	TRBV29-1	.
TGTGCCAGCAGCCCAAGACTAGCGGGGGGAACTTCTCGCACAGATACGCAGTATTTT	CASSPRLAGGTSRTDTQYF	TRBD2	TRBJ2-3	TRBV13	.
TGTGCCAGCTCACCCGATCGGGGGAATCAGCCCCAGCATTTT	CASSPDRGNQPQHF	.	TRBJ1-5	TRBV18	.
TGTGCCAGCAGTTCTAGCCGAACTAGCACAGATACGCAGTATTTT	CASSSSRTSTDTQYF	.	TRBJ2-3	TRBV7-2	few
TGTGCCAGCAGCTTAGAAAACTTGCAAGAGACCCAGTACTTC	CASSLENLQETQYF	.	TRBJ2-5	TRBV11-2	.
TGTGCCAGCAGAGGGGACAGGCATAGCAATCAGCCCCAGCATTTT	CASRGDRHSNQPQHF	TRBD1	TRBJ1-5	TRBV2	.
TGCAGCGTTGAACCGCGGGGGCATAGCACAGATACGCAGTATTTT	CSVEPRGHSTDTQYF	.	TRBJ2-3	TRBV29-1	.
TGTGCCAGCAGCTTAGAGGGGCAGGGGTGGAATGAGCAGTTCTTC	CASSLEGQGWNEQFF	.	TRBJ2-1	TRBV11-3	.
TGCGCCAGCAGCTGGGCCGGGACTAGGCGGGATGAGCAGTTCTTC	CASSWAGTRRDEQFF	TRBD2	TRBJ2-1	TRBV5-1	.
TGTGCCAGTAGTATAGCTAGAAGCGGGAGCTCCTACAATGAGCAGTTCTTC	CASSIARSGSSYNEQFF	TRBD2	TRBJ2-1	TRBV19	.
TGTGCCATCAGAGCTCTAGCGGGAGAGGTCGGGCAGTTCTTC	CAIRALAGEVGQFF	TRBD2	TRBJ2-1	TRBV10-3	.
TGTGCCAGCAGCGTCGGGACTAGCGGGTTGGATGAGCAGTTCTTC	CASSVGTSGLDEQFF	TRBD2	TRBJ2-1	TRBV9	.
TGTGCCAGCAGCTTGGTGGGGCACGGGGAGCTGTTTTTT	CASSLVGHGELFF	.	TRBJ2-2	TRBV5-5	.
TGTGCCAGCAGGCCGGACAGGGCCCCTAATGAAAAACTGTTTTTT	CASRPDRAPNEKLFF	TRBD1	TRBJ1-4	TRBV2	.
TGTGCCAGTAGTATAGGGACTAGCCCATACAATGAGCAGTTCTTC	CASSIGTSPYNEQFF	TRBD2	TRBJ2-1	TRBV19	.
TGTGCCAGCAGTGTCGGTGGAGAGCTAGGGCATTTT	CASSVGGELGHF	.	TRBJ1-5	TRBV2	once
TGTGCCAGCAGTGAGCGGACAGATGGCTACACCTTC	CASSERTDGYTF	.	TRBJ1-2	TRBV2	.
TGTGCCAGCAGACCGACAGGGGGCGGCGAAAAACTGTTTTTT	CASRPTGGGEKLFF	TRBD1	TRBJ1-4	TRBV7-2	once
TGTGCCAGCAGTCCTCTTCGGGCAGGGGTTCAGCCCCAGCATTTT	CASSPLRAGVQPQHF	.	TRBJ1-5	TRBV27	.
TGTGCCAGCAGCCCGACTAGTAAACAAGAGACCCAGTACTTC	CASSPTSKQETQYF	.	TRBJ2-5	TRBV7-9	.
TGCGCCAGCAGACCGGGACTAGTAACCCGATACGAGCAGTACTTC	CASRPGLVTRYEQYF	TRBD2	TRBJ2-7	TRBV10-2	.
TGTGCCACCAGCAGAGACAGGGTTTCGAAAGCTTTCTTT	CATSRDRVSKAFF	.	TRBJ1-1	TRBV15	.
TGTGCCATCAGTGAGTGGGGTACTAGCGGATTCTCTGGGGCCAACGTCCTGACTTTC	CAISEWGTSGFSGANVLTF	TRBD2	TRBJ2-6	TRBV10-3	.
TGCGCCAGCAGCGCCGGACCGTACGAGCAGTACTTC	CASSAGPYEQYF	.	TRBJ2-7	TRBV5-1	.
TGTGCCAGCGAAGCCTTGGCGGGAGGGAATGAGCAGTTCTTC	CASEALAGGNEQFF	TRBD2	TRBJ2-1	TRBV28	.